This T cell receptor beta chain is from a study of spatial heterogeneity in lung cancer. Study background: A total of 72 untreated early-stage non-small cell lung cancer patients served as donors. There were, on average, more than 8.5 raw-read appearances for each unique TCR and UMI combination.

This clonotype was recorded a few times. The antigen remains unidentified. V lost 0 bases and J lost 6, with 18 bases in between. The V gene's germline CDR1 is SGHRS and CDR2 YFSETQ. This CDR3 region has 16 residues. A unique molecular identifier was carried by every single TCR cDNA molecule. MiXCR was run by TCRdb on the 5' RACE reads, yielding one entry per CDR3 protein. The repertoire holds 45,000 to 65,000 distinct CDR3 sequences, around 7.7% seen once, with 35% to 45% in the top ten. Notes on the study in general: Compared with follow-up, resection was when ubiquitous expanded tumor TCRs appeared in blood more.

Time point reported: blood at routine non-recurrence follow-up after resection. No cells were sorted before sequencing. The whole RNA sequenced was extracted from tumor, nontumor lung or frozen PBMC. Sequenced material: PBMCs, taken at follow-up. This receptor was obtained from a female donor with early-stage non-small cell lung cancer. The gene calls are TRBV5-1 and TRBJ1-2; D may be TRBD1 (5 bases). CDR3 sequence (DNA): TGCGCCAGCAGCTTGGCCCCGGGTCTTCGCAGGGATGGCTACACCTTC. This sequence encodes CASSLAPGLRRDGYTF.